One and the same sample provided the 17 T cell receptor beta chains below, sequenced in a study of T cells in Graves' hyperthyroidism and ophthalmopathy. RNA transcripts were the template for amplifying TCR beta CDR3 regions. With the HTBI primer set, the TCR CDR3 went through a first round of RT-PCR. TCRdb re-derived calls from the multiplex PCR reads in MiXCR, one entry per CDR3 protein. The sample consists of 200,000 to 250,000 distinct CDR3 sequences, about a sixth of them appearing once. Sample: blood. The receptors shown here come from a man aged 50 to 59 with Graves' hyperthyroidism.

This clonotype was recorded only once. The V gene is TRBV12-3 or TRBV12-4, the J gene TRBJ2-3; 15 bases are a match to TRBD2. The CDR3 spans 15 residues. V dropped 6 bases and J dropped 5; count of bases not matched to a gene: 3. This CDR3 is CASRGLAGGLDTQYF. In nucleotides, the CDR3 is TGTGCCAGCAGGGGACTAGCGGGAGGATTAGATACGCAGTATTTT.

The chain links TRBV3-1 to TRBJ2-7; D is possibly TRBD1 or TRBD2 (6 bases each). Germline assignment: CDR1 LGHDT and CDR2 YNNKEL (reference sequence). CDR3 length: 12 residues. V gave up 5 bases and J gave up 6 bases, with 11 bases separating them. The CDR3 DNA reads TGTGCCAGCAGCGCGGAGGGGGGCGAGCAGTACTTC. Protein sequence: CASSAEGGEQYF.

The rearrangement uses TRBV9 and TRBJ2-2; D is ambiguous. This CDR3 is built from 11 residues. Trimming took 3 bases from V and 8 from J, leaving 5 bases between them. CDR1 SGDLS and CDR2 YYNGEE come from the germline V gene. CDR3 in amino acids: CASSARGELFF. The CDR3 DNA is TGTGCCAGCAGCGCAAGAGGGGAGCTGTTTTTT.

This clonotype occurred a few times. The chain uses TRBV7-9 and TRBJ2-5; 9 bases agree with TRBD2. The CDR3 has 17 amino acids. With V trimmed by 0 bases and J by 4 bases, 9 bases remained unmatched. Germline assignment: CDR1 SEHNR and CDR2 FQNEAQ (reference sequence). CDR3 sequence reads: CASSLARVAGDVETQYF. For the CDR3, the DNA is TGTGCCAGCAGCTTAGCGCGGGTAGCGGGAGATGTAGAGACCCAGTACTTC.

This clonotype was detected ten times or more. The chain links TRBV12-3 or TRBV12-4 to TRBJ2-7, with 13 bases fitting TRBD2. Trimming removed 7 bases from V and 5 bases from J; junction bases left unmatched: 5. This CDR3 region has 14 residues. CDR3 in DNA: TGTGCCAGCACCCTCGGGACTAGCGGGAACGAGCAGTACTTC. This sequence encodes CASTLGTSGNEQYF.

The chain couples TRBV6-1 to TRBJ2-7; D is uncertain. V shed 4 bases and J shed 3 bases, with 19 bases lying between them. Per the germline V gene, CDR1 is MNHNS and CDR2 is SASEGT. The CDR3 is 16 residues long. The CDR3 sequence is CASSADLERRLYEQYF. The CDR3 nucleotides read TGTGCCAGCAGTGCCGACTTGGAACGGCGTCTCTACGAGCAGTACTTC.

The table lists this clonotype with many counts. This CDR3 is CASSPWTAANYGYTF. Here the CDR3 DNA reads TGTGCCAGCAGCCCCTGGACGGCAGCTAACTATGGCTACACCTTC. This chain uses TRBV7-9 with TRBJ1-2, with D hard to call. The CDR3 is 15 amino acids. CDR1 is SEHNR and CDR2 is FQNEAQ in the germline V gene (reference sequence). The V end lost 5 bases, the J end lost 0 bases, and 13 bases lay between the germline ends.

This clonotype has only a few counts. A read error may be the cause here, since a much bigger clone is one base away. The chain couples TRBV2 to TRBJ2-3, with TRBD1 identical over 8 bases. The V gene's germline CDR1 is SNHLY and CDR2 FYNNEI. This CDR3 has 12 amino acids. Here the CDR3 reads CASSGGTGTQYF. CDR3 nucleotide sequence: TGTGCCAGCAGTGGGGGGACAGGTACGCAGTATTTT.

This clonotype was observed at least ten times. The CDR3 reads CASRGEMDTQYF. The CDR3 bases are TGTGCCTCTAGGGGGGAGATGGATACGCAGTATTTT. This chain connects TRBV24-1 to TRBJ2-3; D possibly uses TRBD1 or TRBD2 (6 bases each). The CDR3 runs to 12 residues. The V end was cut by 12 bases, the J end by 6 bases, with 15 bases between. Germline CDR1 is KGHDR and CDR2 is SFDVKD.

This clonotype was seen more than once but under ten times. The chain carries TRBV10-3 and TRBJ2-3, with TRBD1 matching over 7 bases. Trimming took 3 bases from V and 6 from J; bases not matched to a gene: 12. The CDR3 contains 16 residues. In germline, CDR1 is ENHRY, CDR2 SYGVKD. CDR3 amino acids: CAISDPTGKLGDTQYF. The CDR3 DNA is TGTGCCATCAGTGACCCGACAGGGAAACTGGGGGATACGCAGTATTTT.

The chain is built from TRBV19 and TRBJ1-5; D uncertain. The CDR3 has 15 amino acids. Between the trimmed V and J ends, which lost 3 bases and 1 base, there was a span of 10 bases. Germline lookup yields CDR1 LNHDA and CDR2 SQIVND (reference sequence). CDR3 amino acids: CASSIIVTSNQPQHF. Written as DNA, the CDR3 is TGTGCCAGTAGTATTATTGTGACGAGCAATCAGCCCCAGCATTTT.

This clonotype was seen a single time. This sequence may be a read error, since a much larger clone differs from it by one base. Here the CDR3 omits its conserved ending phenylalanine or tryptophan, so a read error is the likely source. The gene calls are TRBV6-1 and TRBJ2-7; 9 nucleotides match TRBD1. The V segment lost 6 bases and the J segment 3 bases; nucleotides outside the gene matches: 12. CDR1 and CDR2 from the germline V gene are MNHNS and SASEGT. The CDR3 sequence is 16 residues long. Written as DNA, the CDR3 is TGTGCCAGCAGCGTCGTAACGGGGACAGGGATCTACGAGCAGTACCTC. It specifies CASSVVTGTGIYEQYL.

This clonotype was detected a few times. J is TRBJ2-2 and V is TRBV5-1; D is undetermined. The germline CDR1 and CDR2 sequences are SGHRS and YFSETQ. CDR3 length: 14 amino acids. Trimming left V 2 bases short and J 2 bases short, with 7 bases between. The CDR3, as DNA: TGCGCCAGCAGCTTCCGGAGCAACACCGGGGAGCTGTTTTTT. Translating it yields CASSFRSNTGELFF.

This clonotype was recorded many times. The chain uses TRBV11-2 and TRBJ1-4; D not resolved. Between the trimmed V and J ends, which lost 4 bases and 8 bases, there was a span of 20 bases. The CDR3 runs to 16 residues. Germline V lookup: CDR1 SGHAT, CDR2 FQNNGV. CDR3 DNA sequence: TGTGCCAGCAGCTCCCGACAAACCAAAAGGGAAGAAAAACTGTTTTTT. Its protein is CASSSRQTKREEKLFF. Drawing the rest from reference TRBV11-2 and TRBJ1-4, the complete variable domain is EAGVAQSPRYKIIEKRQSVAFWCNPISGHATLYWYQQILGQGPKLLIQFQNNGVVDDSQLPKDRFSAERLKGVDSTLKIQPAKLEDSAVYLCASSSRQTKREEKLFFGSGTQLSVL.

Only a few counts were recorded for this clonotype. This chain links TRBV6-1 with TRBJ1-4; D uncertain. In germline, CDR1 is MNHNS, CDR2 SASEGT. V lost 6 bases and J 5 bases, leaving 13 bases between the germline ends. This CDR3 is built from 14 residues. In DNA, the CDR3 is TGTGCCAGCAGGCAGGAACTACACAATGAAAAACTGTTTTTT. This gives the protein CASRQELHNEKLFF.

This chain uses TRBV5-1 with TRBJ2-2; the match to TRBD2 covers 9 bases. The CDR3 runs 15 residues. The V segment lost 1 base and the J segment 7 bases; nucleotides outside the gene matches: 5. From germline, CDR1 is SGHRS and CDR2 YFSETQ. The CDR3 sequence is CASSLRTSESGELFF. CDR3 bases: TGCGCCAGCAGCTTGCGGACTAGCGAAAGCGGGGAGCTGTTTTTT.

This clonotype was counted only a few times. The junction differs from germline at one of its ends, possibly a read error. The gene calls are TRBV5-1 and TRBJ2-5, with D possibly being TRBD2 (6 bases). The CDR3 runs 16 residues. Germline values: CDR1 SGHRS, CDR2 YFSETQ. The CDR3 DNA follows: TGCGCCAGCAGCCCGGAAGGTGGAGGGGCACAAGGGACCCAGTACTTC. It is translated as CASSPEGGGAQGTQYF.